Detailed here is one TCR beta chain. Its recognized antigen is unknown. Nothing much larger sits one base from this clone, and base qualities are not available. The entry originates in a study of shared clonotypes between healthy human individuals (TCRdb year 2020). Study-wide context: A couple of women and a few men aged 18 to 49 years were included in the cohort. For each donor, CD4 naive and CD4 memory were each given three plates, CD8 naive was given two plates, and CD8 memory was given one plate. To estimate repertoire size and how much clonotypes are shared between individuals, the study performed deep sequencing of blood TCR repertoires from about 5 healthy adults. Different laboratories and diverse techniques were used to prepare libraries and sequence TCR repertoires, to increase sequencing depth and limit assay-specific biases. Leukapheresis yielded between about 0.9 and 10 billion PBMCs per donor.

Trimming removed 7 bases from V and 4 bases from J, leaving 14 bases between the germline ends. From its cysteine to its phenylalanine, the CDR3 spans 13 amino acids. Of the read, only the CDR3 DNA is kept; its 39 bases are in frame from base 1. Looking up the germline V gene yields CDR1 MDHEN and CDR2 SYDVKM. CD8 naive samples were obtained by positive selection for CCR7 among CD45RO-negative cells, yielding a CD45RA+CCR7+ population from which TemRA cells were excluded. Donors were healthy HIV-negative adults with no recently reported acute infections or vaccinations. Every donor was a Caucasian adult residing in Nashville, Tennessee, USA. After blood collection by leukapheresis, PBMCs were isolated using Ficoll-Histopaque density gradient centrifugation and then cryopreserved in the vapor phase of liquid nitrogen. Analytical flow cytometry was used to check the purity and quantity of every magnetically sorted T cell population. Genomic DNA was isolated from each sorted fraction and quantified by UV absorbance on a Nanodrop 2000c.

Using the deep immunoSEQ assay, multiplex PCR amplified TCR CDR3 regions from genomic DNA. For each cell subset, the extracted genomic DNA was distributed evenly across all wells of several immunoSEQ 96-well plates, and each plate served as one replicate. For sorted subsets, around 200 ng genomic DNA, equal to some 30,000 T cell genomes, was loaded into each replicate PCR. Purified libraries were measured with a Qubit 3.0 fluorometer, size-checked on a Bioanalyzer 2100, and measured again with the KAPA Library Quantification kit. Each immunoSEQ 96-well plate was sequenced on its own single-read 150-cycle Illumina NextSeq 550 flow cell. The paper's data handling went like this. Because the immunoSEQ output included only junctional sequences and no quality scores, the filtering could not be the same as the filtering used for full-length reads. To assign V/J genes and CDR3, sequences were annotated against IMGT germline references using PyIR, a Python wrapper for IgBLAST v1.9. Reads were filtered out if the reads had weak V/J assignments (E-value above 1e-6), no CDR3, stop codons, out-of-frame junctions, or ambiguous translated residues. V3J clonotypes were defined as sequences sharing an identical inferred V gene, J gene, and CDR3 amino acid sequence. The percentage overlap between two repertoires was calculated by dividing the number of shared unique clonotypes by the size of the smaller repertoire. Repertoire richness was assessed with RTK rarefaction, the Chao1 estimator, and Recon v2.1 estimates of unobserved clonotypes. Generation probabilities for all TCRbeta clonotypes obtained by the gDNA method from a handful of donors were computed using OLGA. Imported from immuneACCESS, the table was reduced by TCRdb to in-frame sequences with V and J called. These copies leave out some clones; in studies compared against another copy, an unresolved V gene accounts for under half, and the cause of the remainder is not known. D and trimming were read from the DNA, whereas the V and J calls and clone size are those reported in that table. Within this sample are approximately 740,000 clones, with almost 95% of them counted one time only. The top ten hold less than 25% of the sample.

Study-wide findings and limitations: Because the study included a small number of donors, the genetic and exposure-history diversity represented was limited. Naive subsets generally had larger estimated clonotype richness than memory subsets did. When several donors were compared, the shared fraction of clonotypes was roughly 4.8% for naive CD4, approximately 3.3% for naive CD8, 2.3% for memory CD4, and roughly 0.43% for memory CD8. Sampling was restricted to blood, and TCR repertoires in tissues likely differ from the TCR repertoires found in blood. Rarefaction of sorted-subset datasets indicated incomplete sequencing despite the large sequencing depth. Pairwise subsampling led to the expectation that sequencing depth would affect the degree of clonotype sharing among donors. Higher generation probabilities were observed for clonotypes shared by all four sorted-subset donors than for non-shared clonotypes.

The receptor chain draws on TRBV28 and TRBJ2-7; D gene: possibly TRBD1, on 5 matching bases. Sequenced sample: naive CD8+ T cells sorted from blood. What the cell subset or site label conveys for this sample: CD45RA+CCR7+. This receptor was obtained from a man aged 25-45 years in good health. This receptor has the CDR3 CASKSAGQYEQYF. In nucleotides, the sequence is TGTGCCAGCAAATCGGCAGGGCAATACGAGCAGTACTTC.